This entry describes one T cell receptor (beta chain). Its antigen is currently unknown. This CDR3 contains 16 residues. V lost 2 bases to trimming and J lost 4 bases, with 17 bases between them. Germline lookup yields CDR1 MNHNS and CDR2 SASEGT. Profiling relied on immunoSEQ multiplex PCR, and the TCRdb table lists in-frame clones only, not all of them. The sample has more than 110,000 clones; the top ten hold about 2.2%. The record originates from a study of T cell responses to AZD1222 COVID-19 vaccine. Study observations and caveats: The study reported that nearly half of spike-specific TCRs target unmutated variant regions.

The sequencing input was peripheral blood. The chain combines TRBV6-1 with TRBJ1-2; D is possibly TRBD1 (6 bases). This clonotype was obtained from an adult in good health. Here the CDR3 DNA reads TGTGCCAGCAGTGAATCGGGGGCAGACGTAGTCTATGGCTACACCTTC. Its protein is CASSESGADVVYGYTF.